This T cell receptor (beta chain) appears in the sequencing data of a study of CD8+CD57+ T cells in acquired aplastic anemia. This clonotype was detected only a few times. What it binds is not known. For sequencing, patients were chosen who had shown expansion of CD8+CD57+ cells by flow cytometry. TCR beta VDJ and CDR3 profiling used genomic DNA as template. TCRdb called the reads again in MiXCR, with one record for every CDR3 protein. The repertoire consists of 250,000 or so distinct CDR3 sequences, with around 45% occurring once and the leading ten covering 7.8%. Study results and limitations: Patients were compared with controls for CD8+ Simpson's diversity, and no significant difference emerged.

CDR3 length: 15 amino acids. The germline gives CDR1 MNHEY, CDR2 SVGEGT. V lost 2 bases and J lost 2; bases outside the gene matches: 2. The sequencing sample was made of sorted CD4+, CD8+, or CD8+CD57+ T cells (not recorded which) from PBMCs. This TCR was sampled from a human donor with aplastic anemia. This chain connects TRBV6-2 or TRBV6-3 to TRBJ1-5, with 8 bases that match TRBD1. The CDR3 DNA reads as TGTGCCAGCAGTTACGCGACAGGGGGCAATCAGCCCCAGCATTTT. Its translation: CASSYATGGNQPQHF.